The entry below describes one TCR beta chain. Its antigen is still unknown. TCRdb recomputed calls from the 5' RACE reads with MiXCR, one row per CDR3 protein. The repertoire includes 570,000 or so distinct CDR3 sequences, nearly 10% of them detected once, and roughly 3% sits in the top ten. The entry originates in a study of identical twins. Whole-study results and caveats: Zero-insertion analyses might be partly confounded by invariant T cells like MAIT and iNKT.

The CDR3 runs to 14 residues. Between the trimmed V and J ends, which lost 8 bases and 0 bases, there was a span of 14 bases. Germline V gene lookup returns CDR1 SNHLY and CDR2 FYNNEI. These records were also assigned to another study, of yellow fever vaccine responses in identical twins.

The chain links TRBV2 to TRBJ2-7; D could derive from TRBD1 or TRBD2 (5 bases each). This sequence originates from a woman under 30 in good health. Sequencing was performed on PBMCs. CDR3 sequence reads: CASQTGPSSYEQYF. The DNA for the CDR3 is TGTGCCAGCCAAACGGGACCGAGCTCCTACGAGCAGTACTTC. The variable domain in full, with the rest retrieved from reference TRBV2 and TRBJ2-7, is EPEVTQTPSHQVTQMGQEVILRCVPISNHLYFYWYRQILGQKVEFLVSFYNNEISEKSEIFDDQFSVERPDGSNFTLKIRSTKLEDSAMYFCASQTGPSSYEQYFGPGTRLTVT.